This T cell receptor (beta chain) was profiled in a study of T cell changes during pregnancy in multiple sclerosis. Trimming cost V 6 bases and J 2 bases, with 13 bases left between them. The germline CDR1 and CDR2 sequences are MGHDK and SYGVNS. This CDR3 has 14 residues. The method was immunoSEQ multiplex PCR; TCRdb's version includes in-frame clones alone and lacks a portion of them. The data contain some 46,000 clones, about 94% of them singletons. The sequenced sample was CD4+ T cells from peripheral blood mononuclear cells, obtained after pregnancy. This TCR derives from a female donor with multiple sclerosis, enrolled in a pregnancy study. The gene calls are TRBV25-1 and TRBJ2-5; D is perhaps TRBD1 (6 bases). The CDR3 DNA reads as TGTGCCAGCAGCCAAGGACAGAATCAAGAGACCCAGTACTTC. Protein product: CASSQGQNQETQYF.